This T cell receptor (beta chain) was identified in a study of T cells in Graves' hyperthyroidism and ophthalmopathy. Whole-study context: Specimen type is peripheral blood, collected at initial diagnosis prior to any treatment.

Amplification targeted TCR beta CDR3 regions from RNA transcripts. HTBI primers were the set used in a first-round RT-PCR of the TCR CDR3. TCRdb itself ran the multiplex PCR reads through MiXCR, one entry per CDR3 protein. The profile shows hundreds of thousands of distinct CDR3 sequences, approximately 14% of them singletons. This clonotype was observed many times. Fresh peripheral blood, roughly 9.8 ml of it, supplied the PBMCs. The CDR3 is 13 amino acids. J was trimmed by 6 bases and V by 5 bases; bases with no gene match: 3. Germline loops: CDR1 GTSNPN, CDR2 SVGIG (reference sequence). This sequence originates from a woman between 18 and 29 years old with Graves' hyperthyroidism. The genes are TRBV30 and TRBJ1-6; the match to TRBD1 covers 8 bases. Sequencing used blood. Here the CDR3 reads CAWGGQANSPLHF. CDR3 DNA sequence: TGTGCCTGGGGGGGACAGGCTAATTCACCCCTCCACTTT.